This T cell receptor beta chain originates from a study of blood T cell repertoires in COVID-19. Whole-study context: Samples representing acute and convalescent COVID-19 were sourced from the United States, Italy and Spain. The analysed material was cDNA or gDNA that came from T cells, B-cell-depleted T cells, or PBMCs.

As processed by the authors: Amplification of reference gene primers was used by the study to estimate nucleated cell counts. The protocol was immunoSEQ multiplex PCR, while the TCRdb copy is restricted to in-frame clones and leaves out a portion. V, J and clone size reflect that table, while D and trimming were determined from the DNA. This sample has about 47,000 clones, with 80% to 85% found just once. The specimen sequenced was peripheral blood. The receptor was isolated from a man aged 60-69 years with active COVID-19.

The CDR3 nucleotides read TGTGCCTGGGAACTCGGTACAGGGTTCGGAAACACCATATATTTT. This encodes CAWELGTGFGNTIYF. The V and J genes are TRBV30 and TRBJ1-3; D perhaps matches TRBD1 (6 bases). Germline loops: CDR1 GTSNPN, CDR2 SVGIG (reference sequence). The length of the CDR3 is 15 residues. With 5 bases removed from V and 4 bases from J, the gap between germline ends came to 18 bases.